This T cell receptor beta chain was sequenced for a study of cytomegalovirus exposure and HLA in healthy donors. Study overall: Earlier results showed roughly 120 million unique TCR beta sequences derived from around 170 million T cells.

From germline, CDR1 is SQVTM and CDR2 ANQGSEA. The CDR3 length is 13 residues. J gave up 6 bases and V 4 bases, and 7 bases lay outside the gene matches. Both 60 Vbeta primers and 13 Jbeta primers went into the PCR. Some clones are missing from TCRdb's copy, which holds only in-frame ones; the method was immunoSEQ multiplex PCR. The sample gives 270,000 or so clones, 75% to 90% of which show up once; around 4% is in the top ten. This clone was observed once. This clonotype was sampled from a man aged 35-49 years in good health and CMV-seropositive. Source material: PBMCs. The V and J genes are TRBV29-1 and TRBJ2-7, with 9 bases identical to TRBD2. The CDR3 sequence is CSVGGRERVEQYF. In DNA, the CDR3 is TGCAGCGTTGGCGGGAGGGAAAGGGTCGAGCAGTACTTC.